Listed below are T cell receptor beta chains from one sample, sequenced in a study of blood T cell repertoires in COVID-19. The repertoire was sequenced with immunoSEQ multiplex PCR; TCRdb's copy has only in-frame clones and lacks some. This repertoire shows about 360,000 clones, around 90% found once; its top ten account for 3%. The sequencing sample was made of peripheral blood. The receptors derive from a human donor in a cohort sampled during active COVID-19. The CDR3 runs from the conserved cysteine through the conserved F or W. The D gene is left open where the match is weak. Clone sizes are given selectively: once, few, many, or a class where the clone is expanded.

NA | NA | TRBJ1-3 | TRBV7-9 | CASSFVGGASSGNTIYF | TGTGCCAGCAGCTTCGTCGGTGGGGCCTCCTCTGGAAACACCATATATTTT
NA | NA | TRBJ2-3 | TRBV19 | CASSIDSADTQYF | TGTGCCAGTAGTATAGATTCGGCAGATACGCAGTATTTT
TRBD1 | NA | TRBJ1-1 | TRBV6-5 | CASSGRTGQAFF | TGTGCCAGCAGCGGTAGGACAGGGCAAGCTTTCTTT
NA | NA | TRBJ1-2 | TRBV19 | CASSAAAGSHQGYTF | TGTGCCAGTAGTGCCGCAGCCGGGAGTCACCAGGGCTACACCTTC
NA | NA | TRBJ2-1 | TRBV19 | CASSIGPTDYNEQFF | TGTGCCAGTAGTATTGGGCCCACGGACTACAATGAGCAGTTCTTC
TRBD1 | once | TRBJ2-5 | TRBV10-1 | CASSPGGDQETQYF | TGCGCCAGCAGTCCAGGGGGCGACCAAGAGACCCAGTACTTC
TRBD2 | once | TRBJ2-1 | TRBV23-1 | CAKLAGISYNEQFF | TGCGCCAAACTAGCGGGTATCTCCTACAATGAGCAGTTCTTC
NA | NA | TRBJ1-6 | TRBV7-2 | CASSPRGPGSSPPLHF | TGTGCCAGCAGCCCAAGGGGTCCAGGGTCAAGCCCACCCCTCCACTTT
TRBD1 | once | TRBJ1-2 | TRBV7-9 | CASSSSGTGNYGYTF | TGTGCCAGCAGCTCTTCCGGGACAGGGAACTATGGCTACACCTTC
TRBD1 | NA | TRBJ1-1 | TRBV6-5 | CASRGTDEAFF | TGTGCCAGCAGGGGGACAGATGAAGCTTTCTTT
TRBD1 | NA | TRBJ1-1 | TRBV6-5 | CASSYPGGETEAFF | TGTGCCAGCAGTTACCCAGGGGGTGAAACTGAAGCTTTCTTT
NA | NA | TRBJ1-3 | TRBV6-5 | CASSWEDHSSGNTIYF | TGTGCCAGCAGTTGGGAGGATCATAGCTCTGGAAACACCATATATTTT
TRBD1 | NA | TRBJ1-1 | TRBV6-4 | CASREDRGATEAFF | TGTGCCAGCAGGGAGGACAGGGGGGCCACTGAAGCTTTCTTT
NA | NA | TRBJ2-2 | TRBV7-3 | CASSPAGPNTGELFF | TGTGCCAGCAGCCCCGCGGGGCCGAACACCGGGGAGCTGTTTTTT
TRBD1 | NA | TRBJ2-3 | TRBV7-9 | CASQLDRETDTQYF | TGTGCCAGCCAATTGGACAGGGAAACAGATACGCAGTATTTT
TRBD2 | NA | TRBJ2-5 | TRBV7-2 | CASSPPSGGWGETQYF | TGTGCCAGCAGCCCCCCTAGCGGGGGGTGGGGGGAGACCCAGTACTTC
TRBD2 | NA | TRBJ2-5 | TRBV19 | CASSTGTSGGRGETQYF | TGTGCCAGTAGTACCGGGACTAGCGGGGGAAGGGGGGAGACCCAGTACTTC
NA | NA | TRBJ2-1 | TRBV29-1 | CSVEGLRVYNEQFF | TGCAGCGTTGAAGGGTTGAGGGTGTATAATGAGCAGTTCTTC
NA | NA | TRBJ2-3 | TRBV3-1/TRBV3-2 | CASSQNVGATDTQYF | TGTGCCAGCAGCCAAAACGTTGGGGCCACAGATACGCAGTATTTT
NA | NA | TRBJ2-2 | TRBV7-3 | CASSFDRTGELFF | TGTGCCAGCAGTTTCGATCGGACCGGGGAGCTGTTTTTT
TRBD2 | NA | TRBJ2-7 | TRBV5-4 | CASTMHPGRPLAQYF | TGTGCCAGCACTATGCACCCCGGGAGGCCCCTCGCCCAGTACTTC
NA | NA | TRBJ1-4 | TRBV6-6 | CASSTTGPGNEKLFF | TGTGCCAGCAGTACTACAGGACCGGGTAATGAAAAACTGTTTTTT
NA | NA | TRBJ2-1 | TRBV11-2 | CASSFLGSSPYNEQFF | TGTGCCAGCAGCTTTCTCGGGAGTAGCCCCTACAATGAGCAGTTCTTC
NA | NA | TRBJ2-3 | TRBV21-1 | CASSKGPRGRTSCTDTQYF | TGTGCCAGCAGCAAAGGTCCCCGAGGACGGACTAGCTGCACAGATACGCAGTATTTT
TRBD1 | NA | TRBJ1-4 | TRBV30 | CACVTGAGNEKLFF | TGTGCCTGCGTAACAGGGGCCGGTAATGAAAAACTGTTTTTT
NA | NA | TRBJ1-6 | TRBV2 | CASNSDNSPLHF | TGTGCCAGCAATTCGGATAATTCACCCCTCCACTTT
TRBD2 | once | TRBJ2-7 | TRBV5-6 | CASTPVRGVSTYEQYF | TGTGCCAGCACCCCGGTTCGGGGGGTTTCCACCTACGAGCAGTACTTC
TRBD2 | NA | TRBJ2-1 | TRBV10-3 | CAISESGLAGNEQFF | TGTGCCATCAGTGAGTCTGGACTAGCGGGGAATGAGCAGTTCTTC
TRBD2 | NA | TRBJ2-7 | TRBV7-9 | CASSLGLAGYEQYF | TGTGCCAGCAGCTTAGGACTAGCTGGATACGAGCAGTACTTC
TRBD1 | NA | TRBJ1-2 | TRBV7-3 | CASSSGQGGYGYTF | TGTGCCAGCAGCTCCGGACAGGGGGGCTATGGCTACACCTTC
TRBD1 | once | TRBJ2-2 | TRBV14 | CASSQDQTGRGSAGELFF | TGTGCCAGCAGCCAAGATCAGACGGGCAGGGGGAGCGCCGGGGAGCTGTTTTTT
NA | NA | TRBJ2-2 | TRBV4-2 | CASSQPTGRDAANTGELFF | TGTGCCAGCAGCCAACCGACCGGGAGAGACGCCGCGAACACCGGGGAGCTGTTTTTT
TRBD1 | NA | TRBJ1-4 | TRBV5-6 | CASSLVTGVNEKLFF | TGTGCCAGCAGCTTGGTTACAGGGGTAAATGAAAAACTGTTTTTT
NA | once | TRBJ2-5 | TRBV27 | CASSLDRAGAQYF | TGTGCCAGCAGTTTGGACAGGGCGGGGGCCCAGTACTTC
NA | NA | TRBJ1-1 | TRBV10-3 | CAISEARVMNTEAFF | TGTGCCATCAGTGAGGCCAGGGTAATGAACACTGAAGCTTTCTTT
TRBD2 | NA | TRBJ2-2 | TRBV27 | CASSLLRSGALLDTGELFF | TGTGCCAGCAGTTTACTCCGTAGCGGGGCCCTCCTGGACACCGGGGAGCTGTTTTTT
TRBD2 | once | TRBJ2-2 | TRBV7-9 | CASSGGTSFTGELFF | TGTGCCAGCTCCGGGGGGACTAGCTTCACCGGGGAGCTGTTTTTT
TRBD1 | few | TRBJ2-1 | TRBV3-1/TRBV3-2 | CASSGRQGAYNEQFF | TGTGCCAGCAGCGGTAGACAGGGAGCCTACAATGAGCAGTTCTTC
TRBD1 | NA | TRBJ2-2 | TRBV9 | CASSARQGGAGELFF | TGTGCCAGCAGCGCCCGACAGGGGGGGGCCGGGGAGCTGTTTTTT
NA | NA | TRBJ1-2 | TRBV6-1 | CASSERRPYGYTF | TGTGCCAGCAGTGAACGGAGGCCCTATGGCTACACCTTC
TRBD2 | NA | TRBJ2-5 | TRBV7-6 | CASSPRGGMYQETQYF | TGTGCCAGCAGCCCGCGGGGAGGGATGTACCAAGAGACCCAGTACTTC
NA | NA | TRBJ1-1 | TRBV10-2 | CASSETVNTEAFF | TGCGCCAGCAGTGAGACGGTGAACACTGAAGCTTTCTTT
TRBD2 | NA | TRBJ2-5 | TRBV3-1/TRBV3-2 | CASSPLAGGHQTQYF | TGTGCCAGCAGCCCCTTAGCGGGGGGCCACCAGACCCAGTACTTC
NA | NA | TRBJ2-1 | TRBV13 | CASTLWTLNNNEQFF | TGTGCCAGCACCCTATGGACTCTTAACAACAATGAGCAGTTCTTC
TRBD1 | NA | TRBJ2-1 | TRBV6-2/TRBV6-3 | CASSYGRTGANEQFF | TGTGCCAGCAGTTACGGTAGGACAGGGGCAAATGAGCAGTTCTTC
NA | NA | TRBJ1-5 | TRBV9 | CASSVDYGQPQHF | TGTGCCAGCAGCGTAGATTACGGTCAGCCCCAGCATTTT
NA | NA | TRBJ2-1 | TRBV3-1/TRBV3-2 | CASSQDPRVANEQFF | TGTGCCAGCAGCCAAGATCCCAGGGTAGCCAATGAGCAGTTCTTC
NA | NA | TRBJ1-2 | TRBV28 | CASTDPANYGYTF | TGTGCCAGTACAGACCCAGCTAACTATGGCTACACCTTC
NA | many | TRBJ1-4 | TRBV6-1 | CASSELTGGGKLFF | TGTGCCAGCAGTGAACTGACCGGGGGAGGAAAACTGTTTTTT
TRBD2 | NA | TRBJ2-7 | TRBV6-1 | CASSAGTGGVRTYEQYF | TGTGCCAGCAGTGCGGGGACGGGGGGAGTAAGAACCTACGAGCAGTACTTC
TRBD1 | NA | TRBJ1-1 | TRBV3-1/TRBV3-2 | CASSRTGADTEAFF | TGTGCCAGCAGCCGAACAGGGGCGGACACTGAAGCTTTCTTT
NA | NA | TRBJ2-7 | TRBV7-2 | CASSTYRDISSYEQYF | TGTGCCAGCAGCACCTACCGGGACATAAGCTCCTACGAGCAGTACTTC
NA | NA | TRBJ1-2 | TRBV28 | CASSPDRPYTF | TGTGCCAGCAGTCCTGACAGACCCTACACCTTC
NA | NA | TRBJ2-3 | TRBV30 | CAWSALGGTDTQYF | TGTGCCTGGAGTGCCCTAGGCGGAACAGATACGCAGTATTTT
NA | NA | TRBJ2-1 | TRBV6-5 | CASSPDFTQYEQFF | TGTGCCAGCAGTCCGGACTTCACACAATATGAGCAGTTCTTC
NA | NA | TRBJ2-1 | TRBV14 | CASSSLAHEQFF | TGTGCCAGCAGCTCACTAGCCCATGAGCAGTTCTTC
NA | NA | TRBJ1-4 | TRBV30 | CALAGREKLFF | TGTGCCTTGGCGGGCAGGGAAAAACTGTTTTTT